The 19 T cell receptor beta chains below come from one sample, sequenced in a study of blood T cell repertoires in COVID-19. TCRdb's table, derived via immunoSEQ multiplex PCR, lists solely in-frame clones and lacks some. The sample has about 250,000 clones; about four fifths are singletons. The sequenced material came from peripheral blood. The receptors were sampled from a person aged 65 to 79 with COVID-19, enrolled during active disease.

The chain couples TRBV28 to TRBJ2-5; 9 positions agree with TRBD1. Germline V gene sequence: CDR1 MDHEN, CDR2 SYDVKM. CDR3 length equals 16 residues. Germline trimming cut 2 bases from V and 5 bases from J; bases unmatched to any gene: 9. CDR3 in amino acids: CASSLNLGQGAETQYF. CDR3 DNA: TGTGCCAGCAGTTTAAACCTGGGACAGGGTGCCGAGACCCAGTACTTC.

The chain links TRBV2 to TRBJ1-1, with TRBD1 as a possible D gene (6 bases). The V end lost 5 bases, the J end lost 5 bases, and 9 bases lay between the germline ends. Germline V gives CDR1 SNHLY, CDR2 FYNNEI. This CDR3 has 12 amino acids. In DNA, the CDR3 is TGTGCCAGCAGTATCAGGGGAACTGAAGCTTTCTTT. Amino acid sequence: CASSIRGTEAFF.

V and J are TRBV5-5 and TRBJ2-5; 7 positions match TRBD2. The germline V gene has CDR1 SGHKS and CDR2 YYEKEE (reference sequence). The CDR3 spans 16 residues. V was pared by 4 bases and J by 1 base, with 10 bases of the junction left unmatched. The CDR3 spells CASSAGLVGIQETQYF. The CDR3 nucleotides are TGTGCCAGCAGCGCCGGACTAGTTGGGATCCAAGAGACCCAGTACTTC.

The chain recombines TRBV28 with TRBJ2-7; 11 bases agree with TRBD2. CDR1 is MDHEN and CDR2 is SYDVKM in the germline V gene. This CDR3 is 16 amino acids long. The ends lost 4 bases at V and 3 bases at J; junction bases unmatched: 8. The CDR3, as DNA: TGTGCCAGCAGTTCCAGCCCCGGGACTAGCGGCTACGAGCAGTACTTC. It translates to CASSSSPGTSGYEQYF.

This clone was found once. The chain recombines TRBV7-9 with TRBJ2-1; possible D gene TRBD2, 6 bases. The CDR3 has 15 amino acids. From germline, CDR1 is SEHNR and CDR2 FQNEAQ (reference sequence). Trimming stripped 7 bases from V and 8 bases from J, with 21 bases between. CDR3 nucleotide sequence: TGTGCCAGCACTCTGAGGGACTCCACTGGGGATGAGCAGTTCTTC. Its protein product is CASTLRDSTGDEQFF.

The chain is built from TRBV21-1 and TRBJ1-4. TRBV21-1 is annotated as a pseudogene. The CDR3 contains 15 residues. The CDR3 spells CASSKEVTGNEKLFF. For the CDR3, the DNA is TGTGCCAGCAGCAAAGAAGTGACGGGGAATGAAAAACTGTTTTTT.

The count of this clone is one. This sequence joins TRBV7-3 and TRBJ2-3, with TRBD2 matching 10 bases. The V gene end was trimmed by 5 bases and the J gene end by 4 bases; junction bases not matched to a gene: 15. The CDR3 has 18 residues. Germline CDR1 is SGHTA and CDR2 is FQGTGA. DNA for the CDR3: TGTGCCAGCAGCCCGACGGGACGCACTAGCGGGGCCGCAGATACGCAGTATTTT. Its translation: CASSPTGRTSGAADTQYF. The variable domain in full, completed from reference TRBV7-3 and TRBJ2-3, reads GAGVSQTPSNKVTEKGKYVELRCDPISGHTALYWYRQSLGQGPEFLIYFQGTGAADDSGLPNDRFFAVRPEGSVSTLKIQRTERGDSAVYLCASSPTGRTSGAADTQYFGPGTRLTVL.

This chain joins TRBV5-1 and TRBJ2-5; 9 bases line up with TRBD1. This CDR3 region has 16 residues. Per germline, CDR1 SGHRS and CDR2 YFSETQ. Trimming at V came to 0 bases and at J to 4 bases, leaving 7 bases not matched to a gene. The CDR3 sequence: CASSLGTGVQGETQYF. The CDR3 DNA is TGCGCCAGCAGCTTGGGGACAGGGGTTCAGGGAGAGACCCAGTACTTC.

This chain joins TRBV29-1 and TRBJ2-5; 8 nucleotides match TRBD2. The CDR3 runs to 13 residues. V gave up 8 bases and J gave up 4 bases; unmatched junction bases: 9. Germline V lookup: CDR1 SQVTM, CDR2 ANQGSEA. The CDR3 region is CSIATSVLETQYF. CDR3 bases: TGCAGCATCGCGACTAGCGTTTTAGAGACCCAGTACTTC.

In this sample, this clone turned up once. The chain is built from TRBV5-4 and TRBJ2-3; 7 bases map to TRBD2. J was trimmed by 6 bases and V by 7 bases; bases with no gene match: 14. Germline V gene sequence: CDR1 SGHNT, CDR2 YYREEE (reference sequence). The CDR3 spans 15 residues. The CDR3 DNA follows: TGTGCCAGCTCGAAACGGGACTACCATGGGGATACGCAGTATTTT. Residues: CASSKRDYHGDTQYF. Using reference TRBV5-4 and TRBJ2-3 for the parts outside the CDR3, the full variable domain is ETGVTQSPTHLIKTRGQQVTLRCSSQSGHNTVSWYQQALGQGPQFIFQYYREEENGRGNFPPRFSGLQFPNYSSELNVNALELDDSALYLCASSKRDYHGDTQYFGPGTRLTVL.

This sequence joins TRBV28 and TRBJ1-3, with D possibly TRBD1 on 6 matching bases. The CDR3 loop spans 13 amino acids. Between the trimmed V and J ends, which lost 4 bases and 6 bases, there was a span of 10 bases. Germline values: CDR1 MDHEN, CDR2 SYDVKM. The CDR3 loop reads CASSSGDLNTIYF. CDR3 nucleotide sequence: TGTGCCAGCAGTTCAGGGGACCTAAACACCATATATTTT.

This sequence joins TRBV7-9 and TRBJ2-5; 8 bases are a match to TRBD1. The CDR3 has 16 amino acids. Germline V gene data show CDR1 as SEHNR and CDR2 as FQNEAQ (reference sequence). The trim removed 3 bases at V and 0 bases at J, leaving 6 bases unmatched. The DNA for the CDR3 is TGTGCCAGCAGCTTGGGACAGGATATGTACCAAGAGACCCAGTACTTC. It encodes CASSLGQDMYQETQYF.

The chain couples TRBV15 to TRBJ2-5, with D possibly matching TRBD2 (6 bases). Trimming removed 0 bases from V and 5 bases from J, with 10 bases in between. CDR1 and CDR2 from the germline V gene are LNHNV and YYDKDF (reference sequence). The CDR3 consists of 14 residues. CDR3 residues: CATSRDSAGETQYF. In nucleotides, the CDR3 is TGTGCCACCAGCAGAGATTCGGCGGGGGAGACCCAGTACTTC.

J is TRBJ2-1 and V is TRBV28; 12 bases agree with TRBD2. In germline, CDR1 is MDHEN, CDR2 SYDVKM. This CDR3 region has 20 residues. Trimming cost V 1 base and J 12 bases; bases outside gene matches: 22. In DNA form, the CDR3 reads TGTGCCAGCAGTTTATTGACTAGCGGGAGTTTGGAGGGCTTTCGGGCCACGCAGTTCTTC. Its protein is CASSLLTSGSLEGFRATQFF.

This chain uses TRBV15 with TRBJ2-1, with TRBD2 as a possible D gene (6 bases). Germline-derived CDR1 and CDR2 are LNHNV and YYDKDF (reference sequence). The V end was cut by 6 bases, the J end by 7 bases, with 16 bases between. This CDR3 contains 14 residues. CDR3 region: CATRTGRSDNEQFF. The CDR3 nucleotides are TGTGCCACCAGGACGGGGAGGAGCGATAATGAGCAGTTCTTC.

This clone was seen more than once but under ten times. This chain joins TRBV13 and TRBJ1-3, with a tentative D call TRBD1 (6 bases). Germline CDR1 and CDR2: PRHDT and FYEKMQ (reference sequence). This CDR3 region has 15 residues. Trimming cost V 5 bases and J 4 bases, with 15 bases left between them. CDR3 DNA: TGTGCCAGCAGCCCACAGGGAAGATCGGGAAACACCATATATTTT. This gives the protein CASSPQGRSGNTIYF.

The chain carries TRBV6-5 and TRBJ2-1; D may be TRBD2 (6 bases). V lost 4 bases and J 0 bases, leaving 10 bases between the germline ends. The CDR3 contains 15 residues. Germline values: CDR1 MNHEY, CDR2 SVGAGI. CDR3 sequence reads: CASSSPGSSYNEQFF. CDR3 in DNA: TGTGCCAGCAGTTCCCCCGGGAGCTCCTACAATGAGCAGTTCTTC.

This clone was seen once. The chain employs TRBV9 and TRBJ1-6; 8 positions agree with TRBD1. Germline assignment: CDR1 SGDLS and CDR2 YYNGEE. CDR3 length: 16 amino acids. V lost 0 bases and J lost 10; bases outside the gene matches: 9. The CDR3 here is CASSVETGTGGSPLHF. The CDR3 nucleotides are TGTGCCAGCAGCGTAGAAACCGGGACAGGCGGGTCACCCCTCCACTTT.

This clone occurred a few times. The chain has TRBV7-9 and TRBJ2-1, with D perhaps matching TRBD2 (7 bases). Germline V CDR1 and CDR2: SEHNR, FQNEAQ (reference sequence). V gave up 4 bases and J gave up 7 bases, with 20 bases separating them. The CDR3 totals 16 residues. The CDR3 region has the DNA TGTGCCAGCAGCTACCGACAGGCGGGAGTAGGTAATGAGCAGTTCTTC. Its translation is CASSYRQAGVGNEQFF.